The clone carrying this T cell receptor (beta chain) was detected only a few times. This sample is part of a study of blood T cell repertoires in COVID-19. Profiled with immunoSEQ multiplex PCR; TCRdb holds only in-frame clones, not every one. Altogether 78,000 or so clones are present, 82% being singletons, with the ten largest covering about an eighth. This CDR3 is built from 14 residues. V lost 4 bases, J lost 8 bases, and 8 bases stayed unmatched. Germline CDR1 is LGHNA and CDR2 is YNFKEQ. The sequenced material came from peripheral blood. This receptor was obtained from a man at least 80 years old with acute or convalescent COVID-19. The chain employs TRBV4-2 and TRBJ2-4; 7 bases are shared with TRBD1. DNA of the CDR3: TGTGCCAGCAGCCTCGACAGGGCTGGATACATTCAGTACTTC. Protein product: CASSLDRAGYIQYF.